What follows are 19 T cell receptor beta chains derived from one specimen sequenced in a study of blood T cell repertoires in COVID-19. Measured with immunoSEQ multiplex PCR; TCRdb has only the in-frame clones, and not every one. The sample yields about 400,000 clones, over 75% seen once. The material sequenced was PBMCs or T cells enriched from blood (not recorded which). The source of these receptors is a middle-aged woman with acute COVID-19.

The rearrangement links TRBV25-1 to TRBJ1-4; D not resolved. Trimming took off 0 bases at V and 11 bases at J, with 7 bases between the two ends. CDR1 MGHDK and CDR2 SYGVNS come from the germline V gene. The CDR3 is 12 residues long. The CDR3 here is CASSEYSGKLFF. The CDR3 bases are TGTGCCAGCAGTGAATATTCGGGGAAACTGTTTTTT.

This chain uses TRBV25-1 with TRBJ1-1; D is possibly TRBD1 (5 bases). This CDR3 comprises 15 residues. The ends were cut back, 6 bases at V and 8 bases at J, with 22 bases in the middle. CDR1 and CDR2 (germline): MGHDK, SYGVNS. The CDR3 DNA reads TGTGCCAGCAGACAGTCCCGGGGGGAAGGGACCGAAGCTTTCTTT. This sequence encodes CASRQSRGEGTEAFF.

The gene calls are TRBV2 and TRBJ2-2; perhaps TRBD2 as D (5 bases). In germline, CDR1 is SNHLY, CDR2 FYNNEI. With 3 bases removed from V and 7 bases from J, the gap between germline ends came to 9 bases. This CDR3 is built from 13 residues. As DNA, the CDR3 is TGTGCCAGCAGTGACGGGGTTCTCGGGGAGCTGTTTTTT. Its translation is CASSDGVLGELFF. The full variable domain, in which reference TRBV2 and TRBJ2-2 provide the parts outside the CDR3, is EPEVTQTPSHQVTQMGQEVILRCVPISNHLYFYWYRQILGQKVEFLVSFYNNEISEKSEIFDDQFSVERPDGSNFTLKIRSTKLEDSAMYFCASSDGVLGELFFGEGSRLTVL.

This chain joins TRBV25-1 and TRBJ1-2; D gene unclear. This CDR3 region has 16 residues. The V and J ends lost 1 base and 0 bases respectively, with 12 bases between them. Per germline, CDR1 MGHDK and CDR2 SYGVNS. The CDR3 here is CASSELGGPANYGYTF. The CDR3 DNA reads as TGTGCCAGCAGTGAATTAGGAGGGCCAGCTAACTATGGCTACACCTTC.

This clone was observed a single time. The chain's CDR3 is CAWSWSPETEAFF. The CDR3 coding sequence is TGTGCCTGGAGTTGGAGTCCAGAGACTGAAGCTTTCTTT. This chain joins TRBV30 and TRBJ1-1, with D unresolved. V was cut by 2 bases and J by 5 bases, with 12 bases left in between. Germline V gene data show CDR1 as GTSNPN and CDR2 as SVGIG (reference sequence). This CDR3 has 13 residues.

V is TRBV7-8 and J is TRBJ1-2; 10 bases line up with TRBD1. J was trimmed by 3 bases and V by 5 bases; bases with no gene match: 6. The CDR3 has 15 residues. In germline, CDR1 is SGHVS, CDR2 FQNEAQ. The CDR3 DNA is TGTGCCAGCAGCCCTGACAGGGGGCGCGACTATGGCTACACCTTC. It specifies CASSPDRGRDYGYTF.

This clone was found once. This chain uses TRBV5-1 with TRBJ1-2; weak D call: TRBD1 (5 bases). V shed 1 base and J shed 7 bases, with 11 bases lying between them. Germline V gene lookup returns CDR1 SGHRS and CDR2 YFSETQ. This CDR3 comprises 13 residues. The CDR3 DNA reads as TGCGCCAGCAGCTTGTCGGACAATGCTGGCTACACCTTC. This sequence encodes CASSLSDNAGYTF. The variable domain in full, with the rest retrieved from reference TRBV5-1 and TRBJ1-2, is KAGVTQTPRYLIKTRGQQVTLSCSPISGHRSVSWYQQTPGQGLQFLFEYFSETQRNKGNFPGRFSGRQFSNSRSEMNVSTLELGDSALYLCASSLSDNAGYTFGSGTRLTVV.

The genes are TRBV14 and TRBJ2-1; 7 bases align to TRBD2. In germline, CDR1 is SGHDN, CDR2 FVKESK. CDR3 size: 13 residues. Losses at the gene ends were 4 bases for V and 7 bases for J; bases not matched to a gene: 4. Written as DNA, the CDR3 is TGTGCCAGCAGCCTACCGGGGGGAAATGAGCAGTTCTTC. Translated, it gives CASSLPGGNEQFF.

This chain uses TRBV11-2 with TRBJ2-1, with a tentative D call TRBD1 (5 bases). Germline assignment: CDR1 SGHAT and CDR2 FQNNGV. V was clipped by 5 bases and J by 8 bases, with 19 bases between them. The CDR3 covers 15 residues. CDR3 protein: CASSPRRMGLDEQFF. CDR3 sequence (DNA): TGTGCCAGCAGCCCGCGTAGGATGGGGCTCGATGAGCAGTTCTTC.

V is TRBV5-1 and J is TRBJ2-1; TRBD1 might be the D (6 bases). Between the trimmed V and J ends, which lost 0 bases and 8 bases, there was a span of 15 bases. The germline gives CDR1 SGHRS, CDR2 YFSETQ. The CDR3 totals 15 residues. Written as DNA, the CDR3 is TGCGCCAGCAGCTTGGACTGGGGGCAAGGGGATGAGCAGTTCTTC. Translation gives CASSLDWGQGDEQFF.

The V gene is TRBV3-1 (or the pseudogene TRBV3-2), the J gene TRBJ1-2; 9 nucleotides line up with TRBD1. CDR3 length: 17 amino acids. Germline V gives CDR1 LGHDT, CDR2 YNNKEL (reference sequence). Germline trimming cut 2 bases from V and 1 base from J; bases unmatched to any gene: 8. CDR3 loop: CASSQTLTGGINYGYTF. The CDR3 DNA reads TGTGCCAGCAGCCAAACCCTGACAGGGGGGATTAACTATGGCTACACCTTC.

The chain carries TRBV30 and TRBJ2-5; possibly TRBD1 for D (6 bases). The CDR3 spans 14 residues. V was clipped by 3 bases and J by 4 bases, with 15 bases between them. Germline V gives CDR1 GTSNPN, CDR2 SVGIG (reference sequence). The CDR3 DNA is TGTGCCTGGAGGAACGGTTGGGGGCGAGAGACCCAGTACTTC. Amino acids: CAWRNGWGRETQYF.

V and J are TRBV9 and TRBJ1-3, with a weak D call TRBD1 (6 bases). CDR3 length equals 15 residues. Germline V gives CDR1 SGDLS, CDR2 YYNGEE. Trimming pared 5 bases from V and 2 bases from J, leaving 14 bases between. CDR3 protein: CASSTEGGPGNTIYF. Written as DNA, the CDR3 is TGTGCCAGCAGTACTGAGGGGGGGCCTGGAAACACCATATATTTT.

The rearrangement uses TRBV18 and TRBJ1-2, with D possibly matching TRBD1 (5 bases). This CDR3 region has 15 residues. Trimming took 2 bases from V and 4 from J, leaving 14 bases between them. The germline CDR1 and CDR2 sequences are KGHSH and LQKENI. The CDR3 here is CASSPRQGEVYGYTF. The CDR3 region has the DNA TGTGCCAGCTCACCAAGGCAGGGCGAGGTCTATGGCTACACCTTC.

This clone was detected only a few times. V gene TRBV6-4 combines with J gene TRBJ2-2; TRBD2 matches at 7 bases. V lost 2 bases, J lost 1 base, and 1 base stayed unmatched. The V gene's germline CDR1 is MRHNA and CDR2 SNTAGT. The CDR3 is 15 amino acids. The CDR3 here is CASSDGGGNTGELFF. The CDR3 DNA sequence: TGTGCCAGCAGTGACGGCGGGGGGAACACCGGGGAGCTGTTTTTT.

The rearrangement joins TRBV6-2 or TRBV6-3 to TRBJ1-4; the D gene is possibly TRBD1 (5 bases). The V end was cut by 4 bases, the J end by 4 bases, with 7 bases between. In germline, CDR1 is MNHEY, CDR2 SVGEGT. CDR3 size: 13 residues. DNA for the CDR3: TGTGCCAGCAGTTGGGGGGATAATGAAAAACTGTTTTTT. This gives the protein CASSWGDNEKLFF.

The chain recombines TRBV10-3 with TRBJ1-1; D might be TRBD1 (5 bases). CDR3 size: 14 residues. CDR1 and CDR2 (germline): ENHRY, SYGVKD. Trimming stripped 8 bases from V and 0 bases from J, with 13 bases between. Here the CDR3 DNA reads TGTGCCATCGGTGGCAGGGACTTGAACACTGAAGCTTTCTTT. It yields the protein CAIGGRDLNTEAFF.

CDR3 bases: TGTGCCAGCAGCCAAGCAGGGGGCCCAACTAATGAAAAACTGTTTTTT. Amino acids: CASSQAGGPTNEKLFF. The chain joins TRBV4-2 to TRBJ1-4, with TRBD1 matching over 8 bases. V dropped 1 base and J dropped 0; count of bases not matched to a gene: 1. The CDR3 spans 16 residues. CDR1 and CDR2 (germline): LGHNA, YNFKEQ.

The chain combines TRBV11-3 with TRBJ2-7, with D tentatively TRBD1 (6 bases). The ends were cut back, 8 bases at V and 2 bases at J, with 13 bases in the middle. The germline V gene has CDR1 SGHNT and CDR2 YENEEA. This CDR3 region has 13 residues. CDR3 nucleotides: TGTGCCAGCTTCAACAGGGACGCCTACGAGCAGTACTTC. Translating gives CASFNRDAYEQYF.